This TCR beta chain was sequenced in a study of T-cell reconstitution after alpha-beta-depleted transplantation in children. Study-wide points: Expanded graft clones, several hundred of them, were reportedly the source of alpha-beta T cells about two months after transplant. A year had passed since transplant, and T-cell counts and diversity by then came mostly from newly produced T cells.

Looked up from germline, CDR1 is MGHDK and CDR2 is SYGVNS. Trimming cost V 4 bases and J 2 bases, with 15 bases left between them. This CDR3 spans 16 amino acids. Preparing the TCRbeta library involved the use of unique molecular identifiers. TCRdb fed the PCR reads into MiXCR, producing one record per CDR3 protein. This table has fewer than 750,000 distinct CDR3 sequences, over 20% appearing once. In regard to this clonotype: As yet, its antigen is unknown.

The source of this sequence is a boy under three years old with Wiskott-Aldrich syndrome, due to receive a stem cell transplant. Sequenced here: PBMCs, sampled before TCRalphabeta/CD19-depleted stem cell transplant. The gene calls are TRBV25-1 and TRBJ2-4; no firm D call. Written as DNA, the CDR3 is TGTGCCAGCAGTGGGACCGCGTCTTGGACCAAAAACATTCAGTACTTC. This codes for CASSGTASWTKNIQYF.